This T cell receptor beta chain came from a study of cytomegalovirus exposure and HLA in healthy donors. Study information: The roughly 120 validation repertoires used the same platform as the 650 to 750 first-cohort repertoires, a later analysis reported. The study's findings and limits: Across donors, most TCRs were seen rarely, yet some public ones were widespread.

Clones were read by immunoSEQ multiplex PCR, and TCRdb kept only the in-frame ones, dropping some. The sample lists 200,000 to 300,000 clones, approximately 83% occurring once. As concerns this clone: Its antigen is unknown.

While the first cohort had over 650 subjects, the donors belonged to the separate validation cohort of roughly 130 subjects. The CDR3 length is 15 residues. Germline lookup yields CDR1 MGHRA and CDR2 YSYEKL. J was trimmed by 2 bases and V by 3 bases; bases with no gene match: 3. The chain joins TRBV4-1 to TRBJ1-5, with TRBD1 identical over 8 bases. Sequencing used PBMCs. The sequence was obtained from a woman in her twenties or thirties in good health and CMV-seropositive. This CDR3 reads CASSQADRGNQPQHF. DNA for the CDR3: TGCGCCAGCAGCCAGGCGGACAGGGGCAATCAGCCCCAGCATTTT.